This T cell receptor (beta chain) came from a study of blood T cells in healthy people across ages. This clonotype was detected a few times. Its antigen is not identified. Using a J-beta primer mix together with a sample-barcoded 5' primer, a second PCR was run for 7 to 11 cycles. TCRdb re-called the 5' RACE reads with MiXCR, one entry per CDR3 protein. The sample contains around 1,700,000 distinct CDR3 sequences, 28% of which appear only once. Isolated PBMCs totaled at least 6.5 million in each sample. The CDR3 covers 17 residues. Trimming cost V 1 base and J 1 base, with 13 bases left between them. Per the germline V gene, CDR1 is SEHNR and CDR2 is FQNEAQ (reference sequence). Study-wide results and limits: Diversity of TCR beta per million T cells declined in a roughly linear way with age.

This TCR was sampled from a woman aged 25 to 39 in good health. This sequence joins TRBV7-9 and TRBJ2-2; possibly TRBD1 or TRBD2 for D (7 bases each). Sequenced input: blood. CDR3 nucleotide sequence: TGTGCCAGCAGCTTAGGGAGCGGGACAGTGAACACCGGGGAGCTGTTTTTT. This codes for CASSLGSGTVNTGELFF.